The entry below describes one TCR beta chain. Authors' methods: Amplification of reference gene primers provided the estimated nucleated cell counts. TCRdb keeps only in-frame clones here, not all; method: immunoSEQ multiplex PCR. The V and J calls and the clone size are those of that table, but D and trimming were determined from the DNA. The repertoire consists of some 170,000 clones, with over 75% occurring once and the leading ten covering 9.5% to 11%. The CDR3 runs to 16 residues. Trimming took 1 base from V and 5 from J, leaving 15 bases between them. Germline values: CDR1 SGHTA, CDR2 FQGNSA. The record originates from a study of blood T cell repertoires in COVID-19. Turning to the study itself: From the United States, Italy and Spain came samples of acute and convalescent COVID-19. T cells, B-cell-depleted T cells, or PBMCs supplied cDNA or gDNA.

The sequence was obtained from a man in his 60s with active or convalescent COVID-19. The J gene is TRBJ1-3, the V gene TRBV7-2; maybe TRBD1 (6 bases). The source material was peripheral blood. The DNA of the CDR3 is TGTGCCAGCAGCTTAGACCCCGTTGGGGGCAGAAACACCATATATTTT. Translating gives CASSLDPVGGRNTIYF.